This entry lists 14 T cell receptor beta chains sequenced from one sample in a study of blood T cells in healthy people across ages. PCR was performed a second time for 7 to 11 cycles using a sample-barcoded 5' primer and a J-beta primer mix. One entry per CDR3 protein results from TCRdb running MiXCR on the 5' RACE reads. The data show fewer than 1.5 million distinct CDR3 sequences, with 42% seen just once and 7% to 9.5% held by the top ten. Sequencing was performed on blood. The origin of the receptors is a woman aged 18-29 years in good health.

This clonotype showed up just a few times. The chain is built from TRBV27 and TRBJ1-2; weak D call: TRBD1 (5 bases). This CDR3 is 11 amino acids long. V gave up 5 bases and J gave up 6 bases, with 7 bases separating them. In germline, CDR1 is MNHEY, CDR2 SMNVEV (reference sequence). CDR3 protein: CASSPGHGYTF. As DNA, the CDR3 is TGTGCCAGCAGTCCGGGACATGGCTACACCTTC.

The gene calls are TRBV7-9 and TRBJ1-4; unclear D gene. Trimming took off 0 bases at V and 11 bases at J, with 4 bases between the two ends. Germline CDR1 SEHNR, CDR2 FQNEAQ (reference sequence). The CDR3 is 11 amino acids. The CDR3 is CASSLAGKLFF. The CDR3 nucleotides are TGTGCCAGCAGCTTAGCGGGGAAACTGTTTTTT.

The V gene is TRBV4-2, the J gene TRBJ1-2, with D unclear. The V gene lost 2 bases and the J gene lost 4 bases, with 11 bases spanning the gap. This CDR3 is built from 14 residues. The germline V gene encodes CDR1 LGHNA and CDR2 YNFKEQ. CDR3 coding DNA: TGTGCCAGCAGCCAAAGAGGCGGGATCTATGGCTACACCTTC. This gives the protein CASSQRGGIYGYTF.

The chain combines TRBV6-1 with TRBJ2-7; tentatively, D is TRBD1 (6 bases). Germline V lookup: CDR1 MNHNS, CDR2 SASEGT. V shed 6 bases and J shed 0 bases, with 18 bases lying between them. The CDR3 consists of 16 residues. The CDR3 loop reads CASRELQGTFSYEQYF. The CDR3 DNA sequence: TGTGCCAGCAGGGAACTACAGGGAACCTTCTCCTACGAGCAGTACTTC.

This chain connects TRBV5-1 to TRBJ1-1, with 8 bases lining up with TRBD1. Germline V lookup: CDR1 SGHRS, CDR2 YFSETQ. With 3 bases clipped from V and 5 bases from J, the junction kept 12 bases outside the gene matches. The CDR3 has 16 residues. The CDR3: CASSYGGAGGWTEAFF. The CDR3 DNA is TGCGCCAGCAGCTATGGAGGGGCAGGGGGCTGGACTGAAGCTTTCTTT.

The chain combines TRBV10-2 with TRBJ2-5; 7 nucleotides line up with TRBD2. Unmatched junction bases numbered 9, after V lost 7 bases and J lost 1 base. The CDR3 sequence is 15 residues long. CDR1 is WSHSY, CDR2 SAAADI, per germline. The CDR3 loop is CASTRVAGAQETQYF. The CDR3 DNA sequence: TGCGCCAGCACCCGGGTGGCGGGAGCCCAAGAGACCCAGTACTTC.

This clonotype was observed a few times. The chain carries TRBV7-9 and TRBJ2-5; D possibly corresponds to TRBD1 (5 bases). The CDR3 is made up of 13 amino acids. Germline CDR1 reads SEHNR; CDR2 reads FQNEAQ (reference sequence). Trimming shortened V by 7 bases and J by 2 bases, and 11 bases separated the two germline ends. CDR3 bases: TGTGCCAGCAACCCGACAGAACAAGAGACCCAGTACTTC. Translating it yields CASNPTEQETQYF. The variable domain in full, with the rest retrieved from reference TRBV7-9 and TRBJ2-5, is DTGVSQNPRHKITKRGQNVTFRCDPISEHNRLYWYRQTLGQGPEFLTYFQNEAQLEKSRLLSDRFSAERPKGSFSTLEIQRTEQGDSAMYLCASNPTEQETQYFGPGTRLLVL.

The sample holds one count of this clonotype. The CDR3 loop reads CSASGRYPYNEQYF. As DNA, the CDR3 is TGCAGTGCTAGCGGGAGGTACCCCTACAATGAGCAGTACTTC. The chain has TRBV20-1 and TRBJ2-7; 7 bases map to TRBD2. Germline V lookup: CDR1 DFQATT, CDR2 SNEGSKA (reference sequence). The CDR3 totals 14 residues. The ends lost 3 bases at V and 7 bases at J; junction bases unmatched: 12.

V gene TRBV4-1 combines with J gene TRBJ1-2; tentative D call: TRBD1 (6 bases). This CDR3 has 17 amino acids. Germline V lookup: CDR1 MGHRA, CDR2 YSYEKL. Trimming took off 4 bases at V and 0 bases at J, with 18 bases between the two ends. CDR3 coding DNA: TGCGCCAGCAGCCCCCGCGCCGGGGCAGGGGCTAACTATGGCTACACCTTC. Its translation: CASSPRAGAGANYGYTF.

On this clonotype: The junction and the germline gene differ at one end; a read error may be behind it. V usage is TRBV5-1 and J usage is TRBJ2-3, with a weak D call TRBD2 (5 bases). The germline V gene has CDR1 SGHRS and CDR2 YFSETQ. The CDR3 runs to 14 residues. The CDR3, as DNA: TGCGCCAGCAGTTTGGATTACGGAGGAGATACGCAGTATTTT. Translated, it gives CASSLDYGGDTQYF.

This clonotype was detected only once. The rearrangement uses TRBV9 and TRBJ1-5; 8 bases are shared with TRBD1. V lost 4 bases to trimming and J lost 1 base; unmatched junction nucleotides: 7. The germline V gene has CDR1 SGDLS and CDR2 YYNGEE. The CDR3 consists of 16 residues. CDR3 amino acids: CASSSGGPSSNQPQHF. In DNA, the CDR3 is TGTGCCAGCAGCTCAGGGGGCCCTAGCAGCAATCAGCCCCAGCATTTT.

The chain couples TRBV6-5 to TRBJ2-7; 13 bases fit TRBD2. The germline CDR1 and CDR2 sequences are MNHEY and SVGAGI. The CDR3 spans 15 residues. Losses at the gene ends were 5 bases for V and 5 bases for J; bases not matched to a gene: 6. The CDR3 reads CASSPRLAGGHEQYF. The CDR3 DNA sequence: TGTGCCAGCAGTCCCAGACTAGCGGGAGGACACGAGCAGTACTTC.

This clonotype was observed at least ten times. The chain links TRBV7-2 to TRBJ2-7; 15 bases map to TRBD2. The CDR3 covers 16 residues. CDR1 SGHTA and CDR2 FQGNSA come from the germline V gene. The J segment lost 7 bases and the V segment lost 5 bases, leaving 9 bases of the junction unmatched. Written as DNA, the CDR3 is TGTGCCAGCAGCCCCCGGACTAGCGGGGGGGCTAGGGAGCAGTACTTC. It codes for CASSPRTSGGAREQYF.

The rearrangement joins TRBV20-1 to TRBJ2-7; tentative D call: TRBD2 (6 bases). The CDR3 has 15 amino acids. CDR1 is DFQATT and CDR2 is SNEGSKA in the germline V gene (reference sequence). Trimming pared 1 base from V and 0 bases from J, leaving 13 bases between. DNA for the CDR3: TGCAGTGCTAGAGGCGGGGCCGGTAGCTCCTACGAGCAGTACTTC. It encodes CSARGGAGSSYEQYF.